This T cell receptor (beta chain) was documented in a study of CD8 T cells in ankylosing spondylitis. CDR3 length: 16 amino acids. Germline CDR1 and CDR2: SGHDT and YYEEEE. Between the trimmed V and J ends, which lost 1 base and 7 bases, there was a span of 15 bases. General study results and limits: Among TCR beta sequences, a motif of 7 to 9 highly homologous variants appeared characteristic of ankylosing spondylitis blood. Previous work reported some of these motif variants in the synovial fluid and blood of reactive arthritis.

5'-RACE, quantitative and with molecular barcodes, yielded the TCR beta libraries. MiXCR was run by TCRdb on the 5' RACE reads, yielding one entry per CDR3 protein. This sample has 240,000 or so distinct CDR3 sequences; around 7.8% occur once, and the top ten carry approximately 7%. This clonotype was found many times. Antigen specificity is unknown. The TCR originated in a male donor with ankylosing spondylitis or in good health (not recorded which). Source material: blood, either unsorted or a sorted T cell fraction (not recorded which). V usage is TRBV5-6 and J usage is TRBJ1-6; D unresolved. The CDR3 region is CASSLRGPPDNSPLHF. The CDR3 DNA is TGTGCCAGCAGCTTGAGAGGGCCCCCGGACAATTCACCCCTCCACTTT.